Listed below are T cell receptor beta chains from one sample, sequenced in a study of T cell responses to AZD1222 COVID-19 vaccine. Sequenced by immunoSEQ multiplex PCR; TCRdb stores in-frame clones only, minus some. This table holds 250,000 or so clones, approximately 95% found once. The material sequenced was peripheral blood, taken on day 0 of AZD1222 vaccination. Source of these receptors: an adult in good health. Both conserved end residues are part of each CDR3. Each record gives: J gene, V gene, clone size, D gene, CDR3 protein, CDR3 DNA. The D gene is left open where the match is weak. Clone size is shown for a subset of rows, as once, few, many or a class of expanded clone.

TRBJ2-1 | TRBV18 | NA | NA | CASSPGGFNEQFF | TGTGCCAGCTCACCAGGGGGTTTTAATGAGCAGTTCTTC
TRBJ2-2 | TRBV9 | once | TRBD2 | CASRRLAGDGELFF | TGTGCCAGTCGGCGGCTAGCGGGGGACGGGGAGCTGTTTTTT
TRBJ1-1 | TRBV2 | NA | NA | CASSQGKRVTEAFF | TGTGCCAGCAGCCAGGGGAAAAGGGTTACTGAAGCTTTCTTT
TRBJ1-2 | TRBV6-5 | NA | TRBD1 | CASSYSQGARGGYTF | TGTGCCAGCAGTTACTCCCAGGGGGCGAGGGGTGGCTACACCTTC
TRBJ2-7 | TRBV19 | NA | NA | CASSTGLSYEQYF | TGTGCCAGTAGTACGGGACTCTCCTACGAGCAGTACTTC
TRBJ2-1 | TRBV20-1 | once | NA | CSARDRNNQFF | TGCAGTGCTAGAGATCGGAACAATCAGTTCTTC
TRBJ2-7 | TRBV18 | NA | NA | CASSPGAGEVEQYF | TGTGCCAGCTCCCCCGGGGCGGGTGAAGTGGAGCAGTACTTC
TRBJ2-3 | TRBV7-8 | once | TRBD2 | CASTEAGFTDTQYF | TGTGCCAGCACCGAAGCGGGGTTCACAGATACGCAGTATTTT
TRBJ1-1 | TRBV18 | once | TRBD1 | CASSQTGGDTEAFF | TGTGCCAGCTCACAGACAGGGGGGGACACTGAAGCTTTCTTT
TRBJ1-4 | TRBV28 | NA | NA | CASSLGLTGPVREKLFF | TGTGCCAGCAGTTTGGGGTTGACGGGCCCGGTGAGGGAAAAACTGTTTTTT
TRBJ2-7 | TRBV7-8 | once | TRBD1 | CASSPDRDEQYF | TGTGCCAGCAGTCCTGACAGGGACGAGCAGTACTTC
TRBJ1-2 | TRBV27 | NA | NA | CASSIRRDTNYGYTF | TGTGCCAGCAGTATACGTAGGGACACTAACTATGGCTACACCTTC
TRBJ1-4 | TRBV5-1 | few | NA | CASSVAGEKEKLFF | TGCGCCAGCAGCGTAGCAGGGGAGAAGGAAAAACTGTTTTTT
TRBJ1-1 | TRBV15 | NA | NA | CATSRILDPYTEAFF | TGTGCCACCAGCAGAATCCTGGACCCTTACACTGAAGCTTTCTTT
TRBJ1-1 | TRBV19 | NA | NA | CASNLTRNTEAFF | TGTGCCAGTAACCTGACGAGGAACACTGAAGCTTTCTTT
TRBJ2-7 | TRBV6-1 | NA | NA | CASSEARLRDEQYF | TGTGCCAGCAGTGAAGCCAGGTTGAGGGACGAGCAGTACTTC
TRBJ1-6 | TRBV5-6 | NA | NA | CASSLGRSSSYNSPLHF | TGTGCCAGCAGCTTGGGCAGGTCGAGCTCCTATAATTCACCCCTCCACTTT
TRBJ2-7 | TRBV7-6 | NA | NA | CASSSEVVRGTYEQYF | TGTGCCAGCAGCTCAGAGGTAGTAAGGGGTACCTACGAGCAGTACTTC
TRBJ1-5 | TRBV11-2 | NA | NA | CASSQGETQPQHF | TGTGCCAGCAGCCAAGGGGAGACCCAGCCCCAGCATTTT
TRBJ2-7 | TRBV3-1/TRBV3-2 | NA | TRBD1 | CASSPLSGTGPREQYF | TGTGCCAGCAGCCCCCTCTCCGGGACAGGTCCCCGGGAGCAGTACTTC
TRBJ2-7 | TRBV6-5 | NA | NA | CASSSLARDMYEQYF | TGTGCCAGCAGTTCCCTAGCCAGGGATATGTACGAGCAGTACTTC
TRBJ1-4 | TRBV3-1/TRBV3-2 | NA | NA | CASSRAFNEKLFF | TGTGCCAGCAGCCGGGCGTTTAATGAAAAACTGTTTTTT
TRBJ2-2 | TRBV9 | NA | TRBD1 | CASSVRGGQGGLAGELFF | TGTGCCAGCAGCGTACGAGGGGGACAGGGGGGCTTGGCCGGGGAGCTGTTTTTT
TRBJ1-2 | TRBV28 | NA | TRBD1 | CASSSLGQAPGGYTF | TGTGCCAGCAGTTCCCTGGGACAGGCCCCGGGAGGCTACACCTTC
TRBJ2-7 | TRBV15 | NA | NA | CATSRVWSWEQYF | TGTGCCACCAGCAGAGTCTGGTCTTGGGAGCAGTACTTC
TRBJ1-2 | TRBV9 | NA | NA | CASSVGDRGDGYTF | TGTGCCAGCAGCGTAGGGGACCGCGGGGATGGCTACACCTTC
TRBJ1-1 | TRBV18 | NA | TRBD1 | CASSPAPTGSTEAFF | TGTGCCAGCTCACCCGCTCCGACAGGGTCCACTGAAGCTTTCTTT
TRBJ2-2 | TRBV30 | NA | NA | CAWRGGRKNTGELFF | TGTGCCTGGAGGGGCGGTCGGAAGAACACCGGGGAGCTGTTTTTT
TRBJ1-1 | TRBV19 | NA | NA | CASRWTANTEAFF | TGTGCCAGTAGATGGACGGCGAACACTGAAGCTTTCTTT
TRBJ2-1 | TRBV24-1 | once | TRBD1 | CATSDSGTGAQAFF | TGTGCCACCAGTGATTCGGGGACAGGGGCGCAGGCGTTCTTC
TRBJ1-1 | TRBV7-2 | NA | NA | CASSFTGRQTEAFF | TGTGCCAGCAGCTTTACAGGGCGACAAACTGAAGCTTTCTTT
TRBJ1-1 | TRBV3-1/TRBV3-2 | NA | NA | CASSRAGAEAFF | TGTGCCAGCAGCCGGGCAGGGGCTGAAGCTTTCTTT
TRBJ2-2 | TRBV5-4 | few | NA | CASSLTNTGELFF | TGTGCCAGCAGCTTGACAAACACCGGGGAGCTGTTTTTT
TRBJ2-1 | TRBV7-2 | NA | NA | CASRTGTRSNNEQFF | TGTGCCAGCAGGACAGGGACTAGATCGAACAATGAGCAGTTCTTC
TRBJ2-7 | TRBV19 | once | TRBD2 | CASSIISGGLYEQYF | TGTGCCAGTAGTATAATAAGCGGGGGGCTCTACGAGCAGTACTTC
TRBJ1-1 | TRBV6-5 | NA | NA | CASSYLGAGDTEAFF | TGTGCCAGCAGTTACTTGGGGGCCGGGGACACTGAAGCTTTCTTT